A selection of T cell receptor beta chains follows, all from one sample in a study of blood T cell repertoires in COVID-19. Using immunoSEQ multiplex PCR, the repertoire was profiled, and TCRdb retains in-frame clones only, with some absent. Of around 250,000 clones listed, about four fifths are singletons. Sequencing was done on a sample of peripheral blood. Receptors were obtained from a man aged 45 to 65 with active or convalescent COVID-19. The CDR3 runs from the conserved cysteine through the conserved F or W. Each record gives: J gene, V gene, D gene, clone size, CDR3 DNA, CDR3 protein. The D gene is left open where the match is weak. Size tells how often a clone was seen (once, few, many) or the class of an expanded clone, and some rows leave it out.

TRBJ1-5 TRBV10-1 TRBD1 - TGCGCCATCTCATCCGGGACAGGCTATCAGCCCCAGCATTTT CAISSGTGYQPQHF
TRBJ2-7 TRBV6-5 - - TGTGCCAGCAGCATGAACCAGGTAACCTACGAGCAGTACTTC CASSMNQVTYEQYF
TRBJ1-5 TRBV18 TRBD1 - TGTGCCAGCTCGCCCGAGGGGGCGCAGGGTCAGCCCCAGCATTTT CASSPEGAQGQPQHF
TRBJ2-5 TRBV7-7 - - TGTGCCAGCAGCCTTGGTGGAGGTAACCAAGAGACCCAGTACTTC CASSLGGGNQETQYF
TRBJ1-2 TRBV5-6 - many TGTGCCAGCAGACGGTTAGCTGGGGCCGGACGTAAGCCCTATGGCTACACCTTC CASRRLAGAGRKPYGYTF
TRBJ1-1 TRBV18 - - TGTGCCAGCTCACAGGGTCGGGAGACTGAAGCTTTCTTT CASSQGRETEAFF
TRBJ2-1 TRBV6-5 - - TGTGCCAGCAGTTATACGGGAAGCTCCTACAATGAGCAGTTCTTC CASSYTGSSYNEQFF
TRBJ2-2 TRBV6-2/TRBV6-3 TRBD1 - TGTGCCAGCAGTACACGCCGGGACAGGGTTACCACCGGGGAGCTGTTTTTT CASSTRRDRVTTGELFF
TRBJ2-3 TRBV24-1 - - TGTGCCACCAGTGATCCTCGGGAGGCGGGGGCCACAGATACGCAGTATTTT CATSDPREAGATDTQYF
TRBJ2-1 TRBV5-1 - - TGCGCCAGCAGCTTGCAAGGGGTTTACAATGAGCAGTTCTTC CASSLQGVYNEQFF
TRBJ1-5 TRBV19 TRBD1 once TGTGCCAGCGTAGACAGGGCCGGCAATCAGCCCCAGCATTTT CASVDRAGNQPQHF
TRBJ2-1 TRBV6-5 TRBD1 - TGTGCCAGCAAACGAACAGGGGGCAACTACAATGAGCAGTTCTTC CASKRTGGNYNEQFF
TRBJ1-1 TRBV7-6 TRBD1 - TGTGCCAGCAGCTTAGCGAAGACAGGGCAAATCTTTGAAGCTTTCTTT CASSLAKTGQIFEAFF
TRBJ2-3 TRBV7-2 TRBD2 - TGTGCCAGCAGCTTAGGCTTTCGGGGGGGCACAGATACGCAGTATTTT CASSLGFRGGTDTQYF
TRBJ2-5 TRBV7-6 TRBD2 - TGTGCCAGCAGCTTAGGCCCCACGGGGGGTTTCCAAGAGACCCAGTACTTC CASSLGPTGGFQETQYF
TRBJ2-1 TRBV2 - - TGTGCCAGCAGTTCAGGCTATAACAATGAGCAGTTCTTC CASSSGYNNEQFF
TRBJ2-7 TRBV6-2/TRBV6-3 - - TGTGCCAGCAGCAGCCGGGACATTTCTCGGGAGCAGTACTTC CASSSRDISREQYF
TRBJ2-4 TRBV3-1/TRBV3-2 - - TGTGCCAGCAGCCAGGGGCCCCTGGAAGACATTCAGTACTTC CASSQGPLEDIQYF
TRBJ1-5 TRBV2 TRBD1 - TGTGCCAGCAGTGTCAGCCAGGGGGCGTCTAGCCGCAATCAGCCCCAGCATTTT CASSVSQGASSRNQPQHF
TRBJ1-5 TRBV6-2/TRBV6-3 TRBD1 - TGTGCCAGCAGTTACTCGAAGGGACAGGGGATTCAGCCCCAGCATTTT CASSYSKGQGIQPQHF
TRBJ1-1 TRBV5-1 TRBD1 - TGCGCCAGCAGCTTGGCCCGTCGGACAGGGGTTCAGAGGGCTGAAGCTTTCTTT CASSLARRTGVQRAEAFF
TRBJ1-6 TRBV28 - - TGTGCCAGCAGTTCGATTACACAATTTAATTCACCCCTCCACTTT CASSSITQFNSPLHF
TRBJ1-3 TRBV6-1 - - TGTGCCAGCAGTGAAGCGCGGCGCTCTGGAAACACCATATATTTT CASSEARRSGNTIYF
TRBJ2-7 TRBV4-1 TRBD2 - TGCGCCAGCAGCCAAGGTCTAGCGGGGGCCTACGAGCAGTACTTC CASSQGLAGAYEQYF
TRBJ1-3 TRBV15 - - TGTGCCACCAGCAGAGACCCGGGGTCTGGAAACACCATATATTTT CATSRDPGSGNTIYF
TRBJ2-5 TRBV2 - once TGTGCCAGCAGTGGTGAGGTAATCCAAGAGACCCAGTACTTC CASSGEVIQETQYF
TRBJ2-5 TRBV5-1 - - TGCGCCAGCAGCCTGGGACCGAGCGGAGAGACCCAGTACTTC CASSLGPSGETQYF
TRBJ1-3 TRBV19 TRBD1 - TGTGCCAGTAGTGCAAGGACAGGAGGAAACACCATATATTTT CASSARTGGNTIYF
TRBJ1-1 TRBV15 - - TGTGCCACCAGCGTTTCAGGGTTGAACACTGAAGCTTTCTTT CATSVSGLNTEAFF
TRBJ2-1 TRBV5-1 TRBD2 - TGCGCCAGCAGCTTGCCTAGCGGGGGGGATGATGAGCAGTTCTTC CASSLPSGGDDEQFF
TRBJ2-3 TRBV2 TRBD2 - TGTGCCAGCAACCCTAGCGGGGGGAAGGCAGATACGCAGTATTTT CASNPSGGKADTQYF
TRBJ1-6 TRBV4-3 - - TGCGCCAGCAGCCAAGATTGGGAGAATAATTCACCCCTCCACTTT CASSQDWENNSPLHF